This T cell receptor beta chain appears in the sequencing data of a study of cytotoxic CD8 clonotypes in ibrutinib-treated CLL. Across the whole study: With a range of 6 to 36, the median treatment time before response samples were taken was under 15 months. Productive templates averaged around 250,000 per sample, and productive rearrangements 90,000 to 100,000.

Remarks on this clone: Its specificity is unknown.

This table comes from immunoSEQ multiplex PCR, and its TCRdb copy is limited to in-frame clones, with some not included. This table holds about 140,000 clones, under 95% found once. Trimming stripped 4 bases from V and 2 bases from J, with 8 bases between. The CDR3 length is 13 residues. The germline V gene encodes CDR1 SGHRS and CDR2 YFSETQ. Study conclusions and caveats: Few clonotypes were public, and these shrank or held steady under treatment.

The chain couples TRBV5-1 to TRBJ2-3; D gene uncertain. This TCR derives from a human donor with chronic lymphocytic leukemia. Sample: PBMCs, taken after 12 months of ibrutinib treatment. Here the CDR3 reads CASSLDTTDTQYF. The CDR3 coding sequence is TGCGCCAGCAGCCTAGACACCACAGATACGCAGTATTTT.